Below, 27 T cell receptor beta chains from the same sample are listed, as sequenced in a study of tumor and adjacent non-tumor tissue in lung cancer. The library came from three nested PCR rounds adapted from ARM-PCR protocols. TCRdb recomputed calls from the multiplex PCR reads with MiXCR, one row per CDR3 protein. The table records fewer than 150,000 distinct CDR3 sequences, around 66% of them present only once. RNA was extracted from bulk tissue without any cell sorting. The material sequenced was lung tumor tissue. The receptors were gathered from a man in his sixties with small cell lung cancer.

The sample holds one count of this clonotype. The CDR3 DNA sequence: TGTGCCAGCAGCTTCACCAGCCGGATCTCCTACAATGAGCAGTTCTTC. Translation: CASSFTSRISYNEQFF. The rearrangement uses TRBV11-2 and TRBJ2-1; D is uncertain. The CDR3 covers 16 residues. Germline CDR1 is SGHAT and CDR2 is FQNNGV. Trimming left V 3 bases short and J 0 bases short, with 12 bases between.

This clonotype is a singleton in its sample. One end of the junction varies from germline; a read error may be responsible. V is TRBV6-6 and J is TRBJ1-3, with 7 bases fitting TRBD1. Germline CDR1 is MNHNY and CDR2 is SVGAGI (reference sequence). The length of the CDR3 is 16 residues. The CDR3 region is CANSYSSQGAGNTIYF. CDR3 in DNA: TGTGCCAACAGTTACTCGAGTCAGGGGGCTGGAAACACCATATATTTT.

Note on this clonotype: A read error is possible here, since a much larger clone lies one base away. The CDR3 nucleotides are TGCAGTACTAGCACGCCAGGGGTATACGAGCAGTACTTC. This translates into CSTSTPGVYEQYF. The chain uses TRBV20-1 and TRBJ2-7, with D perhaps given as TRBD1 or TRBD2 (6 bases each). CDR3 length: 13 residues. Germline CDR1 is DFQATT and CDR2 is SNEGSKA (reference sequence).

Only a few counts were recorded for this clonotype. This chain links TRBV18 with TRBJ1-5; no clear D. Trimming pared 3 bases from V and 4 bases from J, leaving 7 bases between. Germline V gene lookup returns CDR1 KGHSH and CDR2 LQKENI. There are 13 residues in the CDR3. The CDR3 region is CASSPAGNQPQHF. CDR3 coding DNA: TGTGCCAGCTCACCGGCGGGGAATCAGCCCCAGCATTTT.

The CDR3 DNA is TGCGCCAGCAGGGCTGACAGGGTCACTGAAGCTTTCTTT. This sequence encodes CASRADRVTEAFF. V usage is TRBV10-2 and J usage is TRBJ1-1, with 7 bases that match TRBD1. V lost 6 bases, J lost 4 bases, and 5 bases stayed unmatched. This CDR3 spans 13 amino acids. Germline CDR1 WSHSY, CDR2 SAAADI.

CDR3 protein: CASGTSGQLGNEQFF. CDR3 nucleotide sequence: TGTGCCAGCGGGACTAGCGGTCAACTAGGTAATGAGCAGTTCTTC. V is TRBV7-9 and J is TRBJ2-1, with 11 positions matching TRBD2. The V gene end was trimmed by 8 bases and the J gene end by 7 bases; junction bases not matched to a gene: 10. The CDR3 extends over 15 amino acids. The germline CDR1 and CDR2 sequences are SEHNR and FQNEAQ (reference sequence).

This clonotype has a single count. A much larger clone is a single base away; this may be a read error. V and J are TRBV12-3 or TRBV12-4 and TRBJ1-6; D is perhaps TRBD1 (5 bases). The CDR3 is made up of 15 amino acids. V was clipped by 3 bases and J by 12 bases, with 18 bases between them. The CDR3 DNA reads as TGTGCCAGCAGTTTGGATATAGGGGAACAAGAACCCCTCCACTTT. It encodes CASSLDIGEQEPLHF.

This clonotype was picked up one time. The gene calls are TRBV30 and TRBJ1-1; D ambiguous. V was trimmed by 4 bases and J by 2 bases, leaving 14 bases between them. Per the germline V gene, CDR1 is GTSNPN and CDR2 is SVGIG (reference sequence). This CDR3 has 14 amino acids. The CDR3 here is CAWTPVFENTEAFF. The CDR3 DNA reads as TGTGCCTGGACCCCAGTGTTCGAAAACACTGAAGCTTTCTTT.

This clonotype was counted many times. The chain has TRBV20-1 and TRBJ1-1; 7 positions match TRBD1. CDR1 is DFQATT, CDR2 SNEGSKA, per germline (reference sequence). This CDR3 is built from 12 residues. Losses at the gene ends were 6 bases for V and 6 bases for J; bases not matched to a gene: 7. The CDR3 DNA reads TGCAGTGCCTCCGACAGGGACGCTGAAGCTTTCTTT. Residues: CSASDRDAEAFF.

On this clonotype itself: This is likely a read error, given that the CDR3 carries no conserved phenylalanine or tryptophan at its end. As DNA, the CDR3 is TGTGCCAGCAGCCAAGAGGGCCTAGTTTACAGTGAGCAGTTCATC. Amino acids: CASSQEGLVYSEQFI. This sequence joins TRBV4-2 and TRBJ2-1; unclear D gene. Looked up from germline, CDR1 is LGHNA and CDR2 is YNFKEQ. This CDR3 is 15 amino acids long.

The CDR3 DNA reads as TGCAGTGCTAATCCCCTTCCGCTTAAGGGGTTGGAGACCCAGTACTTC. It translates to CSANPLPLKGLETQYF. The chain recombines TRBV20-1 with TRBJ2-5, with a possible D match to TRBD1 (5 bases). V lost 4 bases, J lost 5 bases, and 23 bases lay in between. Germline CDR1 reads DFQATT; CDR2 reads SNEGSKA (reference sequence). The CDR3 spans 16 residues.

In regard to this clonotype: Mismatch with germline at one junction end may stem from a read error. The V and J genes are TRBV29-1 and TRBJ2-1; tentatively, D is TRBD2 (7 bases). The CDR3 has 13 residues. In germline, CDR1 is SQVTM, CDR2 ANQGSEA. The CDR3 DNA sequence: TGCAACGTTGAGGGGGGGCTCCACAATGAGCAGTTCTTC. Translating it yields CNVEGGLHNEQFF.

This chain links TRBV20-1 with TRBJ1-2; D is unclear. Germline V gives CDR1 DFQATT, CDR2 SNEGSKA (reference sequence). Trimming stripped 6 bases from V and 7 bases from J, with 18 bases between. The CDR3 loop spans 13 amino acids. CDR3 in amino acids: CSAPYVAGCGYTF. Here the CDR3 DNA reads TGCAGTGCCCCCTACGTCGCGGGCTGTGGCTACACCTTC.

This chain uses TRBV29-1 with TRBJ1-4, with 10 bases fitting TRBD1. The V gene end was trimmed by 7 bases and the J gene end by 7 bases; junction bases not matched to a gene: 9. This CDR3 spans 14 amino acids. Germline V gene lookup returns CDR1 SQVTM and CDR2 ANQGSEA. The CDR3: CSAVRQGAGEKLFF. DNA of the CDR3: TGCAGCGCCGTCAGACAGGGGGCGGGTGAAAAACTGTTTTTT.

The chain uses TRBV11-2 and TRBJ2-1, with D perhaps matching TRBD1 (6 bases). The V end was cut by 3 bases, the J end by 6 bases, with 9 bases between. Germline V gene data show CDR1 as SGHAT and CDR2 as FQNNGV. The CDR3 runs 13 residues. The CDR3 DNA reads as TGTGCCAGCAGCTTCACAGGGCTCAATGAGCAGTTCTTC. This sequence encodes CASSFTGLNEQFF.

This clonotype was observed many times. CDR3 amino acids: CASSLGGGAFF. The DNA for the CDR3 is TGTGCCAGCAGCTTAGGGGGGGGAGCTTTCTTT. J is TRBJ1-1 and V is TRBV11-2; possibly TRBD1 for D (5 bases). V shed 1 base and J shed 10 bases, with 7 bases lying between them. The length of the CDR3 is 11 residues. Germline V gene lookup returns CDR1 SGHAT and CDR2 FQNNGV.

As concerns this clonotype: One junction end does not reproduce the germline sequence, and a read error may be involved. This chain links TRBV11-2 with TRBJ2-5; D is tentatively TRBD1 or TRBD2 (6 bases each). Germline values: CDR1 SGHAT, CDR2 FQNNGV. CDR3 length equals 14 residues. The CDR3 DNA reads TGTGCCAGTAGCTTAGTCCGGGGGCGGAAGACCCAGTACTTC. Translation gives CASSLVRGRKTQYF. The whole variable domain, remainder taken from reference TRBV11-2 and TRBJ2-5, is EAGVAQSPRYKIIEKRQSVAFWCNPISGHATLYWYQQILGQGPKLLIQFQNNGVVDDSQLPKDRFSAERLKGVDSTLKIQPAKLEDSAVYLCASSLVRGRKTQYFGPGTRLLVL.

This clonotype was detected only a few times. This sequence joins TRBV12-3 or TRBV12-4 and TRBJ1-1; a weak D match, TRBD1 (6 bases). This CDR3 spans 12 amino acids. V was shortened by 4 bases and J by 9 bases, with 12 bases between the two germline ends. CDR3 amino acids: CASSSIGGKAFF. CDR3 nucleotides: TGTGCCAGCAGTTCTATAGGGGGTAAAGCTTTCTTT.

This clonotype was observed many times. In nucleotides, the CDR3 is TGTGCCAGCAGCTTGGGACTAGCGGGACTGAATGAGCAGTTCTTC. It yields the protein CASSLGLAGLNEQFF. This chain links TRBV5-4 with TRBJ2-1, with 11 nucleotides matching TRBD2. The length of the CDR3 is 15 residues. Germline V gene sequence: CDR1 SGHNT, CDR2 YYREEE (reference sequence). V shed 0 bases, J shed 7 bases, and the junction held 3 bases outside the gene matches.

Notes on this clonotype: At one end, the junction sequence differs from germline, possibly due to a read error. The chain has TRBV29-1 and TRBJ2-5; D is unresolved. The CDR3 is 11 amino acids. Germline CDR1 SQVTM, CDR2 ANQGSEA. CDR3 DNA sequence: TGCAGCGTTGAGATGGTGGAGACCCTGTACTTC. Protein product: CSVEMVETLYF.

The chain has TRBV29-1 and TRBJ2-1; possible D gene TRBD2, 5 bases. Between the trimmed V and J ends, which lost 8 bases and 10 bases, there was a span of 12 bases. Germline CDR1 reads SQVTM; CDR2 reads ANQGSEA. This CDR3 spans 10 amino acids. The CDR3 DNA sequence: TGCAGCACCGCATCGGGAGAGCAGTTCTTC. It is translated as CSTASGEQFF.

V gene TRBV11-3 combines with J gene TRBJ2-7, with D unresolved. CDR1 is SGHNT and CDR2 is YENEEA in the germline V gene. The CDR3 length is 14 residues. V lost 4 bases and J 0 bases, leaving 10 bases between the germline ends. Here the CDR3 DNA reads TGTGCCAGCAGCTCTGGCAGCCTCTCCTACGAGCAGTACTTC. This encodes CASSSGSLSYEQYF.

The chain combines TRBV10-3 with TRBJ2-1; 9 nucleotides align to TRBD1. The germline gives CDR1 ENHRY, CDR2 SYGVKD. The CDR3 loop spans 15 amino acids. After removal of 7 bases from V and 2 bases from J, the junction contained 6 bases not matched to a gene. In DNA, the CDR3 is TGTGCCATCACCCCCGGGACAGGGACCTACAATGAGCAGTTCTTC. It specifies CAITPGTGTYNEQFF.

About this clonotype: Compared with germline, one end of the junction differs, possibly owing to a read error. The V gene is TRBV6-1, the J gene TRBJ1-2, with 8 bases matching TRBD1. Germline V lookup: CDR1 MNHNS, CDR2 SASEGT. The length of the CDR3 is 14 residues. CDR3 amino acids: CANSEAGGNYGYAF. CDR3 nucleotide sequence: TGTGCCAATAGTGAAGCAGGGGGCAACTATGGCTACGCCTTC.

Turning to this clonotype: The junction departs from the called germline gene at one end, perhaps through a read error. The rearrangement uses TRBV28 and TRBJ2-7, with D unclear. The CDR3 extends over 11 amino acids. The germline V gene has CDR1 MDHEN and CDR2 SYDVKM. The chain's CDR3 is CASRTNSEVDF. CDR3 in DNA: TGTGCCAGCAGGACAAACAGTGAGGTCGACTTC.

At least ten counts were recorded for this clonotype. This CDR3 reads CASSSGLAGVRDTQYF. As DNA, the CDR3 is TGTGCCAGCAGCAGCGGACTAGCGGGAGTAAGAGATACGCAGTATTTT. The rearrangement joins TRBV11-3 to TRBJ2-3; 13 positions agree with TRBD2. The CDR3 totals 16 residues. The V gene end was trimmed by 5 bases and the J gene end by 5 bases; junction bases not matched to a gene: 7. Germline V gene sequence: CDR1 SGHNT, CDR2 YENEEA.

This clonotype was found a few times. The chain couples TRBV6-1 to TRBJ2-4, with D perhaps matching TRBD1 or TRBD2 (5 bases each). Germline lookup yields CDR1 MNHNS and CDR2 SASEGT. This CDR3 is built from 15 residues. The germline V and J ends were trimmed by 6 bases and 6 bases, with 18 bases remaining between them. Written as DNA, the CDR3 is TGTGCCAGCAGGGTGCCCGGGACGGAAGCAAACATTCAGTACTTC. Protein sequence: CASRVPGTEANIQYF.